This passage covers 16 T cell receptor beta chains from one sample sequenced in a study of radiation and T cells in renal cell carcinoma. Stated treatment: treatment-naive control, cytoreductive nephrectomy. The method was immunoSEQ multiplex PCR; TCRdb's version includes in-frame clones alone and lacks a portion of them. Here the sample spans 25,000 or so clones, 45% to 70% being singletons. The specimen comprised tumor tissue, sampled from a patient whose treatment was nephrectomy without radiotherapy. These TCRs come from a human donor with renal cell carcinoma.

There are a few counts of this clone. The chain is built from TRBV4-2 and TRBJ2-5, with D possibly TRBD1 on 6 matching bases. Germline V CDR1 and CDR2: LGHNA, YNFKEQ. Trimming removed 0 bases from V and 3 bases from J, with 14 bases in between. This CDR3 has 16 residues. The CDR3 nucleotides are TGTGCCAGCAGCCAAGAGCAGGGGAGAGGTGAAGAGACCCAGTACTTC. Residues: CASSQEQGRGEETQYF.

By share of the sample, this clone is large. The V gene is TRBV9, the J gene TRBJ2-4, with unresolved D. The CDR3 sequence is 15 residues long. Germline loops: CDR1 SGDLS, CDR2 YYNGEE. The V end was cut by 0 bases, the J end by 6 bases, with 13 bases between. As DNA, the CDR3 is TGTGCCAGCAGCGTAGGTGGGGTTACTCCAAACATTCAGTACTTC. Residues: CASSVGGVTPNIQYF.

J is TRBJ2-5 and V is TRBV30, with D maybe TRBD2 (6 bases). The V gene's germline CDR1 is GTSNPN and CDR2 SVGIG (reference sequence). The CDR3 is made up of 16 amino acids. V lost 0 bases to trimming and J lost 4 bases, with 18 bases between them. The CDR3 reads CAWSVGDWGKGETQYF. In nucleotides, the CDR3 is TGTGCCTGGAGTGTAGGGGACTGGGGGAAAGGAGAGACCCAGTACTTC.

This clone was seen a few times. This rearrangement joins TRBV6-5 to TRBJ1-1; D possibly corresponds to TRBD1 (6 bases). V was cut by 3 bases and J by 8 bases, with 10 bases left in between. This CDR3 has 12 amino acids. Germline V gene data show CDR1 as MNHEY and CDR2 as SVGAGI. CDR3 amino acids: CASSYQGREAFF. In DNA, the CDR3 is TGTGCCAGCAGTTATCAGGGGCGGGAAGCTTTCTTT.

For the CDR3, the DNA is TGCGCCAGCAGCCAGGCAGGGCTTTCGAGTGGTGAAAAACTGTTTTTT. This encodes CASSQAGLSSGEKLFF. V is TRBV4-3 and J is TRBJ1-4, with D perhaps TRBD1 (5 bases). Trimming removed 3 bases at V and 7 bases at J, with 18 bases between. From germline, CDR1 is LGHNA and CDR2 YSLEER. This CDR3 comprises 16 residues.

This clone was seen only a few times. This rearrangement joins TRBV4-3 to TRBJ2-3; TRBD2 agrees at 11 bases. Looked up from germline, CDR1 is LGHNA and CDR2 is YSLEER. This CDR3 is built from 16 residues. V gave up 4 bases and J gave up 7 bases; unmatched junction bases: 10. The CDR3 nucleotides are TGCGCCAGCAGCCCCCAACTCCTAGCGGGGGGTAATACGCAGTATTTT. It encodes CASSPQLLAGGNTQYF.

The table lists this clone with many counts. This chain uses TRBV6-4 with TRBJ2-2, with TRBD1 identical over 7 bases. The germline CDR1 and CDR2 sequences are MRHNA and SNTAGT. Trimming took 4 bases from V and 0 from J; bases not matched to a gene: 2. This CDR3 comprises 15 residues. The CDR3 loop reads CASSVDRTNTGELFF. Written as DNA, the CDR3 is TGTGCCAGCAGTGTGGACAGGACGAACACCGGGGAGCTGTTTTTT.

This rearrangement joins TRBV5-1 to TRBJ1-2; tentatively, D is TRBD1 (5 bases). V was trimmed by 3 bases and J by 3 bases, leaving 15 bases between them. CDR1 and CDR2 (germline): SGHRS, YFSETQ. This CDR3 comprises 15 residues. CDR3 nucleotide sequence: TGCGCCAGCAGCTCGAATGGCGGGGCGGACTATGGCTACACCTTC. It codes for CASSSNGGADYGYTF. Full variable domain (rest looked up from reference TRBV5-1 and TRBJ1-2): KAGVTQTPRYLIKTRGQQVTLSCSPISGHRSVSWYQQTPGQGLQFLFEYFSETQRNKGNFPGRFSGRQFSNSRSEMNVSTLELGDSALYLCASSSNGGADYGYTFGSGTRLTVV.

CDR3 protein: CAWTMRVPHEQYF. The CDR3 nucleotides are TGTGCCTGGACCATGCGGGTCCCCCACGAGCAGTACTTC. The chain is built from TRBV30 and TRBJ2-7, with D maybe TRBD2 (5 bases). Germline V gene data show CDR1 as GTSNPN and CDR2 as SVGIG (reference sequence). CDR3 size: 13 residues. The V end lost 4 bases, the J end lost 5 bases, and 15 bases lay between the germline ends.

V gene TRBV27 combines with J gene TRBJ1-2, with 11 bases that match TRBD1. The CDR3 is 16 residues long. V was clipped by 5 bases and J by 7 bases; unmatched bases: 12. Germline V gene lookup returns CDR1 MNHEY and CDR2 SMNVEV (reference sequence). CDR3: CASSTHADRGLSGYTF. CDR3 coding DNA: TGTGCCAGCAGTACGCACGCGGACAGGGGGCTCTCTGGCTACACCTTC.

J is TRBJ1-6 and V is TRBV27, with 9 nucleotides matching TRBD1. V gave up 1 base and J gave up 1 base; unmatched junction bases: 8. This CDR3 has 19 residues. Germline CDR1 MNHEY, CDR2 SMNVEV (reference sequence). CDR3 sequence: CASSLYSDRGFSYNSPLHF. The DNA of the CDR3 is TGTGCCAGCAGTTTATATTCGGACAGGGGATTTTCCTATAATTCACCCCTCCACTTT.

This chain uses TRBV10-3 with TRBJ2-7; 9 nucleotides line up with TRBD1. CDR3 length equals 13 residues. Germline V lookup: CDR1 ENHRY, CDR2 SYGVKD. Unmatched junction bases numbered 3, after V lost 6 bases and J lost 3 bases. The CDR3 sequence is CAIRGQGFYEQYF. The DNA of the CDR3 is TGTGCCATCAGGGGACAGGGATTCTACGAGCAGTACTTC.

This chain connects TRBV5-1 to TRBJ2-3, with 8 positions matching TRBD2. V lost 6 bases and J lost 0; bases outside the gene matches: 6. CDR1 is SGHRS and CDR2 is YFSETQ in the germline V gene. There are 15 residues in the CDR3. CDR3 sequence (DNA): TGCGCCAGCACCCGACTAGCGCTAAGCACAGATACGCAGTATTTT. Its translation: CASTRLALSTDTQYF.

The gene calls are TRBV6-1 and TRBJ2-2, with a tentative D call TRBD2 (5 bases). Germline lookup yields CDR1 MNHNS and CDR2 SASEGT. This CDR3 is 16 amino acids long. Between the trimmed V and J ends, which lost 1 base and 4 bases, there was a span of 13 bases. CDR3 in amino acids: CASSEVGGTATGELFF. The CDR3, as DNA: TGTGCCAGCAGTGAAGTTGGAGGCACAGCCACCGGGGAGCTGTTTTTT.

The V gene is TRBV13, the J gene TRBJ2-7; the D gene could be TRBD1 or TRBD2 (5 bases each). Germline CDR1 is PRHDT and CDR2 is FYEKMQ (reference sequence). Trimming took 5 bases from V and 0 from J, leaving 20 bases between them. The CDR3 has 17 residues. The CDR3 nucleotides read TGTGCCAGCAGCCCTGGGCTCTTATGGGGGAGCTCCTACGAGCAGTACTTC. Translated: CASSPGLLWGSSYEQYF. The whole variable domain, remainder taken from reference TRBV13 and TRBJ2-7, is AAGVIQSPRHLIKEKRETATLKCYPIPRHDTVYWYQQGPGQDPQFLISFYEKMQSDKGSIPDRFSAQQFSDYHSELNMSSLELGDSALYFCASSPGLLWGSSYEQYFGPGTRLTVT.

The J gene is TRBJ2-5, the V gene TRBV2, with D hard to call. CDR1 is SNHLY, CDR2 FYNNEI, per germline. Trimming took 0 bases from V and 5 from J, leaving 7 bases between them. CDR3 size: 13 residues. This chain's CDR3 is CASSEAASETQYF. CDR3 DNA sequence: TGTGCCAGCAGTGAAGCGGCGAGCGAGACCCAGTACTTC.